The entry below describes one T cell receptor beta chain. Its antigen is unknown. The data were taken from a study of cytomegalovirus exposure and HLA in healthy donors. General study points: Productive status was seen about 90% or about 30% of the time for most TCR beta V segments in an earlier analysis. A later examination showed that TCR association rates differed by HLA locus, with DRB1 most and HLA-C fewest. Sequences of the TCR beta chain were said to predict the HLA-A and HLA-B alleles of most subjects accurately.

Healthy bone marrow donors made up the cohort. Primers included in the PCR were 60 Vbeta and 13 Jbeta primers. Method: immunoSEQ multiplex PCR; TCRdb's copy keeps in-frame clones and lacks some. The data show about 120,000 clones, with 8% to 11% seen just once and roughly 4.6% held by the top ten. V lost 3 bases to trimming and J lost 2 bases, with 10 bases between them. The CDR3 is 15 residues long. Germline V lookup: CDR1 SGHVS, CDR2 FQNEAQ. The receptor comes from a woman aged 18 to 35 in good health and CMV-seropositive. Sequencing was performed on PBMCs. The V call is TRBV7-8, the J call TRBJ2-2; perhaps TRBD2 as D (5 bases). The CDR3 protein is CASSLEVSNTGELFF. The CDR3 nucleotides read TGTGCCAGCAGCTTGGAGGTGTCCAACACCGGGGAGCTGTTTTTT.